These 15 T cell receptor beta chains came from one sample sequenced in a study of blood T cell repertoires in COVID-19. Clones were read by immunoSEQ multiplex PCR, and TCRdb kept only the in-frame ones, dropping some. The sample has fewer than 85,000 clones; roughly four fifths are singletons. Input material: peripheral blood. These receptors were collected from an elderly woman with active or convalescent COVID-19.

This chain joins TRBV11-2 and TRBJ1-6; weak D call: TRBD1 (6 bases). The length of the CDR3 is 14 residues. The germline gives CDR1 SGHAT, CDR2 FQNNGV. V was shortened by 5 bases and J by 7 bases, with 12 bases between the two germline ends. CDR3 nucleotides: TGTGCCAGCAGCCTCCGGGACACAAATTCACCCCTCCACTTT. Translation: CASSLRDTNSPLHF.

This chain links TRBV18 with TRBJ2-3; 10 nucleotides line up with TRBD2. The CDR3 runs to 15 residues. The trim removed 2 bases at V and 6 bases at J, leaving 5 bases unmatched. The germline gives CDR1 KGHSH, CDR2 LQKENI. CDR3 sequence: CASSPGTSGVDTQYF. DNA for the CDR3: TGTGCCAGCTCACCAGGAACTAGCGGGGTGGATACGCAGTATTTT.

This chain connects TRBV5-1 to TRBJ2-3; D is ambiguous. Germline-derived CDR1 and CDR2 are SGHRS and YFSETQ. V lost 4 bases and J 1 base, leaving 7 bases between the germline ends. This CDR3 spans 13 amino acids. CDR3 DNA sequence: TGCGCCAGCAGCCCGAGCGGCACAGATACGCAGTATTTT. Translating gives CASSPSGTDTQYF.

This chain joins TRBV5-6 and TRBJ2-1, with 13 bases fitting TRBD2. Trimming took 3 bases from V and 0 from J; bases not matched to a gene: 9. Germline V CDR1 and CDR2: SGHDT, YYEEEE. The CDR3 totals 19 residues. CDR3 protein: CASSWGLAGSRSSYNEQFF. The DNA for the CDR3 is TGTGCCAGCAGCTGGGGACTAGCGGGGTCGAGGAGCTCCTACAATGAGCAGTTCTTC.

The CDR3: CASSYGAVTNEKLFF. DNA of the CDR3: TGTGCCAGCAGTTACGGAGCAGTTACTAATGAAAAACTGTTTTTT. The V and J genes are TRBV6-2 or TRBV6-3 and TRBJ1-4; D is unresolved. The CDR3 is 15 residues long. Per the germline V gene, CDR1 is MNHEY and CDR2 is SVGEGT. V was pared by 2 bases and J by 2 bases, with 9 bases between.

This rearrangement joins TRBV7-9 to TRBJ1-4, with D maybe TRBD1 (5 bases). V was trimmed by 5 bases and J by 0 bases, leaving 10 bases between them. This CDR3 spans 15 amino acids. From germline, CDR1 is SEHNR and CDR2 FQNEAQ (reference sequence). CDR3 nucleotide sequence: TGTGCCAGCAGCGGGGCCCAGACAACTAATGAAAAACTGTTTTTT. Protein product: CASSGAQTTNEKLFF.

The rearrangement links TRBV12-3 or TRBV12-4 to TRBJ1-5, with D unclear. Trimming took 6 bases from V and 4 from J, leaving 10 bases between them. The CDR3 totals 13 residues. The CDR3 loop is CASSSGGNQPQHF. As DNA, the CDR3 is TGTGCCAGCAGCTCAGGAGGGAATCAGCCCCAGCATTTT.

V is TRBV9 and J is TRBJ2-2; D might be TRBD2 (5 bases). Per the germline V gene, CDR1 is SGDLS and CDR2 is YYNGEE. This CDR3 region has 15 residues. Trimming took 0 bases from V and 0 from J, leaving 6 bases between them. The CDR3: CASSVEAANTGELFF. DNA of the CDR3: TGTGCCAGCAGCGTAGAAGCGGCGAACACCGGGGAGCTGTTTTTT.

This chain uses TRBV19 with TRBJ2-7, with D possibly matching TRBD1 (5 bases). Germline lookup yields CDR1 LNHDA and CDR2 SQIVND (reference sequence). This CDR3 region has 15 residues. The V gene lost 3 bases and the J gene lost 2 bases, with 14 bases spanning the gap. CDR3 loop: CASSIDSLVPYEQYF. CDR3 DNA sequence: TGTGCCAGTAGTATTGACAGCCTCGTGCCCTACGAGCAGTACTTC.

The V gene is TRBV14, the J gene TRBJ1-2, with 10 bases lining up with TRBD1. Germline lookup yields CDR1 SGHDN and CDR2 FVKESK. The CDR3 sequence is 16 residues long. The junction had 6 bases not matched to a gene; V was cut back by 3 bases and J by 2 bases. The CDR3 nucleotides read TGTGCCAGCAGCCATTTACTGGACAGGGGGAACTATGGCTACACCTTC. It codes for CASSHLLDRGNYGYTF.

The V call is TRBV2, the J call TRBJ1-2; D is perhaps TRBD1 (5 bases). This CDR3 contains 12 residues. Germline-derived CDR1 and CDR2 are SNHLY and FYNNEI. The V gene lost 8 bases and the J gene lost 14 bases, with 21 bases spanning the gap. The CDR3 coding sequence is TGTGCCAGCCGGGGGACGGGAGGAGGTGGGACCTTC. Its translation: CASRGTGGGGTF.

The table lists this clone with a few counts. This chain connects TRBV5-5 to TRBJ1-1, with 8 nucleotides matching TRBD1. The CDR3 sequence is 14 residues long. The V segment lost 7 bases and the J segment 1 base; nucleotides outside the gene matches: 6. From germline, CDR1 is SGHKS and CDR2 YYEKEE (reference sequence). The CDR3 nucleotides read TGTGCCAGCGCCTCGACAGGGGAGAACACTGAAGCTTTCTTT. As protein: CASASTGENTEAFF.

This chain connects TRBV27 to TRBJ1-1; the D is unclear. The V gene's germline CDR1 is MNHEY and CDR2 SMNVEV (reference sequence). The CDR3 contains 15 residues. V was pared by 6 bases and J by 4 bases, with 18 bases between. The CDR3 DNA is TGTGCCAGCAGCAAACGAGAGGGAGGTGGCACTGAAGCTTTCTTT. Encoded protein: CASSKREGGGTEAFF.

This clone was recorded at least ten times. The chain combines TRBV12-5 with TRBJ1-5; tentatively, D is TRBD1 (5 bases). The CDR3 runs 14 residues. Germline V lookup: CDR1 LGHNT, CDR2 FRNRAP. With 4 bases removed from V and 3 bases from J, the gap between germline ends came to 10 bases. Here the CDR3 reads CASGSGGVNQPQHF. The CDR3 DNA reads as TGTGCTAGTGGTTCCGGGGGGGTCAATCAGCCCCAGCATTTT.

The chain carries TRBV3-1 (or the pseudogene TRBV3-2) and TRBJ2-7, with D possibly matching TRBD1 (6 bases). V was clipped by 3 bases and J by 4 bases, with 19 bases between them. This CDR3 is built from 16 residues. CDR1 and CDR2 from the germline V gene are LGHDT and YNNKEL (reference sequence). The CDR3 loop reads CASSHREQGTLYEQYF. In DNA form, the CDR3 reads TGTGCCAGCAGCCACCGAGAACAGGGTACACTTTACGAGCAGTACTTC.